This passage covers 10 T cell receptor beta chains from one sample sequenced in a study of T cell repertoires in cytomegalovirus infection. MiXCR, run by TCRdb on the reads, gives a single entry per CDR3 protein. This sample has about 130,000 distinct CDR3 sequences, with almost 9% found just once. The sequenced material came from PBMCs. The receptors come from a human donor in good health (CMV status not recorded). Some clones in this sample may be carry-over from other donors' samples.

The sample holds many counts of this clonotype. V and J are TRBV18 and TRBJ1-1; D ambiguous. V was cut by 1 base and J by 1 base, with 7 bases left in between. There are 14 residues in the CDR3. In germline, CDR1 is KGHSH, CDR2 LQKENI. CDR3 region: CASSPQRENTEAFF. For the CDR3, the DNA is TGTGCCAGCTCACCACAACGAGAGAACACTGAAGCTTTCTTT.

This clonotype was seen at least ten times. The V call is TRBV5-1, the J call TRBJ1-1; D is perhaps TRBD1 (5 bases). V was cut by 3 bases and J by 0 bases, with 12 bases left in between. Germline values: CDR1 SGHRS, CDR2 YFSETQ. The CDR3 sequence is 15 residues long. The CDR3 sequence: CASSSGGYMNTEAFF. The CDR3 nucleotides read TGCGCCAGCAGCTCGGGGGGTTACATGAACACTGAAGCTTTCTTT.

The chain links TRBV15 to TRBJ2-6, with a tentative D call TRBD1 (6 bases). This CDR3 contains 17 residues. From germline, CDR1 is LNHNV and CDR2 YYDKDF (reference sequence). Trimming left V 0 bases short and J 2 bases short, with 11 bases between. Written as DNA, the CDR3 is TGTGCCACCAGCAGAGATCCCGGACAGACTGGGGCCAACGTCCTGACTTTC. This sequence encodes CATSRDPGQTGANVLTF.

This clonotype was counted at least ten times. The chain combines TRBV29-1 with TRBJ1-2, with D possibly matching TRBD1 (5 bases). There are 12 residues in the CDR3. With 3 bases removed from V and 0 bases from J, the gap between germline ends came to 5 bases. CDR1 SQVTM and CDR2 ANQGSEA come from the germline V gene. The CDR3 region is CSVEGPNYGYTF. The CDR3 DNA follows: TGCAGCGTTGAGGGGCCTAACTATGGCTACACCTTC.

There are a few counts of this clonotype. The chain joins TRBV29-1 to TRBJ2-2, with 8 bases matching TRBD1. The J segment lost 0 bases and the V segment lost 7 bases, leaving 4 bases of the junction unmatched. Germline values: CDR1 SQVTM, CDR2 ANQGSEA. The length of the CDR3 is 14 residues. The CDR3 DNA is TGCAGCGGTAGGACAGGGACGAACACCGGGGAGCTGTTTTTT. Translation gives CSGRTGTNTGELFF.

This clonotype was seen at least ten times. The CDR3 loop reads CSARVALRARSGYTF. DNA for the CDR3: TGCAGTGCTAGAGTGGCTCTACGCGCTCGGTCTGGCTACACCTTC. The chain is built from TRBV20-1 and TRBJ1-2; no clear D. The germline CDR1 and CDR2 sequences are DFQATT and SNEGSKA (reference sequence). The CDR3 is 15 residues long. Trimming removed 1 base from V and 7 bases from J, with 19 bases in between.

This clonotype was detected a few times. The CDR3 sequence: CASSLLAEDTQYF. CDR3 DNA: TGTGCCAGCAGCTTATTGGCCGAAGATACGCAGTATTTT. The chain employs TRBV7-9 and TRBJ2-3, with D hard to call. Trimming cost V 2 bases and J 5 bases, with 8 bases left between them. CDR3 size: 13 residues. Germline CDR1 SEHNR, CDR2 FQNEAQ (reference sequence).

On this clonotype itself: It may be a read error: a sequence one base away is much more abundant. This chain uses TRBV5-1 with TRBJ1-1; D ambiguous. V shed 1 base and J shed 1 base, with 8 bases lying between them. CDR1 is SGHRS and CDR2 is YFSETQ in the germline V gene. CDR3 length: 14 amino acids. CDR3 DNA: TGCGCCAGCAGCTTGACAGCGACGAACACTGAAGCTTTCTTT. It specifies CASSLTATNTEAFF.

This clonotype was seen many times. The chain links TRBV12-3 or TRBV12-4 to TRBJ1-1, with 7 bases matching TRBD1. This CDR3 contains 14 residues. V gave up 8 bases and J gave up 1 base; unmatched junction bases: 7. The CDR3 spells CASGYRDRNTEAFF. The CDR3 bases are TGTGCCAGCGGTTACCGGGACAGGAACACTGAAGCTTTCTTT.

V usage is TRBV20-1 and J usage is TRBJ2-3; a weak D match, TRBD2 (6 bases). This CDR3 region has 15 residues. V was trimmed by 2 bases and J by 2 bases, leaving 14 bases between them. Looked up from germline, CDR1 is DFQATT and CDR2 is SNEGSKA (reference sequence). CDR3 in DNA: TGCAGTGCTAGATCCCGGGACTTAAACACAGATACGCAGTATTTT. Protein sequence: CSARSRDLNTDTQYF.